This paragraph covers one T cell receptor beta chain sequence. This record comes from a study of blood T cell repertoires in COVID-19. Overall study: Sources were T cells, B-cell-depleted T cells, or PBMCs; the material itself was cDNA or gDNA.

Original analysis: Counts of nucleated cells, estimated from reference gene primer amplification, were obtained. Measured with immunoSEQ multiplex PCR; TCRdb has only the in-frame clones, and not every one. V, J and clone size were drawn from that table, and D and trimming were deduced from the DNA. This table has fewer than 300,000 clones, approximately 90% appearing once. CDR3 length: 14 amino acids. CDR1 and CDR2 from the germline V gene are SGHRS and YFSETQ. V trimming: 4 bases; J trimming: 4 bases; junction bases outside the gene matches: 4. The rearrangement uses TRBV5-1 and TRBJ1-1; 10 bases map to TRBD1. This receptor was identified in a woman aged 45-59 years with COVID-19, enrolled during active disease. Sequenced material: peripheral blood. The CDR3 nucleotides read TGCGCCAGCAGCGTGACAGGGGGCCCCACTGAAGCTTTCTTT. It is translated as CASSVTGGPTEAFF. Full variable domain (remainder filled in from reference TRBV5-1 and TRBJ1-1): KAGVTQTPRYLIKTRGQQVTLSCSPISGHRSVSWYQQTPGQGLQFLFEYFSETQRNKGNFPGRFSGRQFSNSRSEMNVSTLELGDSALYLCASSVTGGPTEAFFGQGTRLTVV.